These 12 T cell receptor beta chains share one sample of origin, sequenced in a study of cytomegalovirus exposure and HLA in healthy donors. Primers: 60 Vbeta forward and 13 Jbeta reverse. The assay was immunoSEQ multiplex PCR, and TCRdb's table has in-frame clones only and misses some. The top ten hold 2% to 3% of the sample, which has 140,000 or so clones, under 90% seen once. The material sequenced was PBMCs. The receptors derive from a boy younger than 10 in good health and CMV-seronegative.

This chain uses TRBV6-5 with TRBJ1-1; the match to TRBD1 covers 7 bases. The CDR3 sequence is 14 residues long. With 6 bases clipped from V and 2 bases from J, the junction kept 6 bases outside the gene matches. Germline values: CDR1 MNHEY, CDR2 SVGAGI. In DNA, the CDR3 is TGTGCCAGCAGGCAACAGGGGAGAAACACTGAAGCTTTCTTT. Protein sequence: CASRQQGRNTEAFF.

The rearrangement joins TRBV30 to TRBJ2-7, with 10 nucleotides matching TRBD1. Germline CDR1 GTSNPN, CDR2 SVGIG (reference sequence). CDR3 length: 14 amino acids. The junction had 5 bases not matched to a gene; V was cut back by 2 bases and J by 4 bases. CDR3 residues: CAWSHGQGGYEQYF. Here the CDR3 DNA reads TGTGCCTGGAGTCATGGACAGGGGGGGTACGAGCAGTACTTC.

This clone was recorded only once. This chain uses TRBV5-4 with TRBJ2-5; 14 bases are a match to TRBD2. CDR1 is SGHNT and CDR2 is YYREEE in the germline V gene (reference sequence). This CDR3 contains 15 residues. The ends lost 4 bases at V and 3 bases at J; junction bases unmatched: 2. This CDR3 is CASSRLAGGKETQYF. The DNA of the CDR3 is TGTGCCAGCAGCAGACTAGCGGGAGGGAAAGAGACCCAGTACTTC.

The chain combines TRBV11-3 with TRBJ1-1, with TRBD1 as a possible D gene (6 bases). In germline, CDR1 is SGHNT, CDR2 YENEEA. The CDR3 is made up of 14 amino acids. Trimming pared 2 bases from V and 5 bases from J, leaving 12 bases between. The CDR3 nucleotides read TGTGCCAGCAGCTTACGGAAGGGGGGGACTGAAGCTTTCTTT. It encodes CASSLRKGGTEAFF.

The chain links TRBV11-2 to TRBJ2-2, with D perhaps matching TRBD2 (7 bases). Trimming took off 5 bases at V and 6 bases at J, with 22 bases between the two ends. There are 17 residues in the CDR3. The germline CDR1 and CDR2 sequences are SGHAT and FQNNGV. The CDR3 spells CASSPRGGAISSGELFF. The CDR3 bases are TGTGCCAGCAGCCCCCGTGGGGGGGCAATTTCTTCCGGGGAGCTGTTTTTT.

CDR3 in amino acids: CASSEGQRDTDTQYF. In DNA form, the CDR3 reads TGCGCCAGCAGTGAGGGCCAGAGGGATACAGATACGCAGTATTTT. The genes are TRBV10-1 and TRBJ2-3, with D possibly being TRBD2 (5 bases). Germline V gives CDR1 WNHNN, CDR2 SYGVQD (reference sequence). V was pared by 2 bases and J by 3 bases, with 12 bases between. The CDR3 spans 15 residues.

The chain has TRBV30 and TRBJ1-2, with unresolved D. The germline V gene has CDR1 GTSNPN and CDR2 SVGIG (reference sequence). The CDR3 spans 14 residues. Trimming took 0 bases from V and 9 from J, leaving 17 bases between them. The CDR3 DNA reads as TGTGCCTGGAGTGTACGAAGAAGTGTCGGGAGCTACACCTTC. Its protein is CAWSVRRSVGSYTF.

The V and J genes are TRBV5-5 and TRBJ1-5, with 12 nucleotides matching TRBD1. V lost 2 bases and J lost 5; bases outside the gene matches: 2. The germline V gene encodes CDR1 SGHKS and CDR2 YYEKEE (reference sequence). CDR3 length: 15 amino acids. CDR3 in DNA: TGTGCCAGCAGCTTAGGGACAGGGGGCTATCAGCCCCAGCATTTT. Its protein is CASSLGTGGYQPQHF.

V usage is TRBV7-3 and J usage is TRBJ2-2, with 11 bases matching TRBD2. Germline V gene lookup returns CDR1 SGHTA and CDR2 FQGTGA. The CDR3 is 17 amino acids. V dropped 5 bases and J dropped 5; count of bases not matched to a gene: 10. Here the CDR3 DNA reads TGTGCCAGCAGCCCCTTAGCGGGGGGGCCGAGGACCGGGGAGCTGTTTTTT. This encodes CASSPLAGGPRTGELFF. The full variable domain, completed using reference TRBV7-3 and TRBJ2-2, is GAGVSQTPSNKVTEKGKYVELRCDPISGHTALYWYRQSLGQGPEFLIYFQGTGAADDSGLPNDRFFAVRPEGSVSTLKIQRTERGDSAVYLCASSPLAGGPRTGELFFGEGSRLTVL.

V is TRBV7-8 and J is TRBJ2-1, with 14 bases aligning to TRBD2. With 1 base clipped from V and 9 bases from J, the junction kept 20 bases outside the gene matches. Germline assignment: CDR1 SGHVS and CDR2 FQNEAQ. This CDR3 has 21 residues. The CDR3 loop is CASSLESRGRGLAGGWFEQFF. In DNA, the CDR3 is TGTGCCAGCAGCTTAGAGTCCAGGGGGAGAGGACTAGCGGGGGGATGGTTTGAGCAGTTCTTC.

This clone was detected only once. V usage is TRBV14 and J usage is TRBJ1-1, with D perhaps TRBD1 (6 bases). The V end was cut by 2 bases, the J end by 0 bases, with 19 bases between. The CDR3 length is 18 residues. The germline V gene encodes CDR1 SGHDN and CDR2 FVKESK. CDR3 sequence: CASSQNGRGYIMNTEAFF. For the CDR3, the DNA is TGTGCCAGCAGCCAAAACGGCAGGGGATACATCATGAACACTGAAGCTTTCTTT.

CDR3 loop: CASNRRALPSYEQYF. The CDR3, as DNA: TGTGCCAGCAATAGGAGGGCCCTACCCTCCTACGAGCAGTACTTC. The V call is TRBV6-4, the J call TRBJ2-7, with D possibly matching TRBD2 (6 bases). This CDR3 has 15 residues. The germline V gene has CDR1 MRHNA and CDR2 SNTAGT. Trimming left V 7 bases short and J 0 bases short, with 16 bases between.